The 28 T cell receptor beta chains below were found in one sample sequenced in a study of cytomegalovirus exposure and HLA in healthy donors. With 60 Vbeta and 13 Jbeta primers, the PCR was carried out. Method: immunoSEQ multiplex PCR; TCRdb's copy keeps in-frame clones and lacks some. The sample has roughly 130,000 clones, about 80% seen once. The sequenced material came from PBMCs. The receptors originated from a man aged 25-40 years in good health and CMV-seronegative.

The chain is built from TRBV5-5 and TRBJ1-5; perhaps TRBD1 as D (5 bases). The CDR3 has 15 residues. Germline V gene data show CDR1 as SGHKS and CDR2 as YYEKEE (reference sequence). Deletions cut 4 bases from V and 0 bases from J, with 11 bases between. The DNA for the CDR3 is TGTGCCAGCAGCGTCGGGACTGTTAGCAATCAGCCCCAGCATTTT. The encoded protein is CASSVGTVSNQPQHF.

This clone was seen a few times. The J gene is TRBJ1-2, the V gene TRBV6-5; D is uncertain. This CDR3 has 13 residues. Looked up from germline, CDR1 is MNHEY and CDR2 is SVGAGI. V gave up 7 bases and J gave up 6 bases, with 15 bases separating them. CDR3 in amino acids: CASTAGRVDGYTF. CDR3 coding DNA: TGTGCCAGCACCGCGGGGAGGGTCGATGGCTACACCTTC.

This clone was observed a few times. The chain is built from TRBV30 and TRBJ2-7; D is uncertain. The V end lost 8 bases, the J end lost 2 bases, and 10 bases lay between the germline ends. This CDR3 has 11 amino acids. The germline CDR1 and CDR2 sequences are GTSNPN and SVGIG (reference sequence). The CDR3 coding sequence is TGTGCCGCTCAGGCTGCCTACGAGCAGTACTTC. It specifies CAAQAAYEQYF.

This clone was found a few times. The chain has TRBV4-3 and TRBJ2-1; weak D call: TRBD2 (5 bases). Deletions cut 0 bases from V and 6 bases from J, with 15 bases between. This CDR3 spans 16 amino acids. The germline V gene has CDR1 LGHNA and CDR2 YSLEER. CDR3 loop: CASSQDRKGGRNEQFF. The CDR3 nucleotides read TGCGCCAGCAGCCAAGATAGAAAGGGCGGGCGCAATGAGCAGTTCTTC.

The chain joins TRBV5-6 to TRBJ2-3, with D possibly TRBD1 on 5 matching bases. The length of the CDR3 is 12 residues. The V gene lost 4 bases and the J gene lost 3 bases, with 6 bases spanning the gap. Germline V lookup: CDR1 SGHDT, CDR2 YYEEEE. CDR3 sequence: CASSPGTDTQYF. The CDR3, as DNA: TGTGCCAGCAGCCCAGGGACAGATACGCAGTATTTT.

The chain has TRBV28 and TRBJ2-1; a weak D match, TRBD2 (5 bases). Trimming pared 5 bases from V and 4 bases from J, leaving 12 bases between. Germline CDR1 reads MDHEN; CDR2 reads SYDVKM. The CDR3 consists of 14 residues. In DNA form, the CDR3 reads TGTGCCAGCAGTGCGGGTATTGAATACAATGAGCAGTTCTTC. Encoded protein: CASSAGIEYNEQFF.

This clone was recorded only once. CDR3 amino acids: CATSKTGLAGAKNTGELFF. CDR3 DNA sequence: TGTGCCACCAGCAAAACGGGACTAGCGGGAGCGAAGAACACCGGGGAGCTGTTTTTT. The chain couples TRBV15 to TRBJ2-2; TRBD2 aligns across 14 bases. The CDR3 runs 19 residues. V trimming: 4 bases; J trimming: 1 base; junction bases outside the gene matches: 8. Per the germline V gene, CDR1 is LNHNV and CDR2 is YYDKDF (reference sequence).

This clone has only one observation. The V call is TRBV9, the J call TRBJ2-6; D possibly corresponds to TRBD1 (5 bases). CDR1 is SGDLS, CDR2 YYNGEE, per germline. V gave up 4 bases and J gave up 0 bases, with 14 bases separating them. There are 17 residues in the CDR3. The CDR3 nucleotides are TGTGCCAGCAGCCCCTACGACCAGGGCTCTGGGGCCAACGTCCTGACTTTC. As protein: CASSPYDQGSGANVLTF.

The gene calls are TRBV4-3 and TRBJ2-1; a weak D match, TRBD2 (5 bases). The CDR3 covers 17 residues. Deletions cut 1 base from V and 4 bases from J, with 17 bases between. Per the germline V gene, CDR1 is LGHNA and CDR2 is YSLEER. CDR3 in DNA: TGCGCCAGCAGCCAAGTAAGCGGTCTAGAAATTTACAATGAGCAGTTCTTC. This encodes CASSQVSGLEIYNEQFF.

A remark on this clone: Distinct nucleotide sequences in the sample also encode this CDR3. This sequence joins TRBV7-9 and TRBJ1-1; possible D gene TRBD1, 6 bases. V was shortened by 5 bases and J by 4 bases, with 17 bases between the two germline ends. Per germline, CDR1 SEHNR and CDR2 FQNEAQ (reference sequence). The CDR3 totals 15 residues. The CDR3, as DNA: TGTGCCAGCAGCCCCTGGGGGGGGCGGGGCACTGAAGCTTTCTTT. Encoded protein: CASSPWGGRGTEAFF.

V and J are TRBV6-5 and TRBJ1-5; TRBD1 matches at 9 bases. V shed 5 bases and J 13 bases; nucleotides not matched to a gene: 9. Germline V gene data show CDR1 as MNHEY and CDR2 as SVGAGI. The CDR3 is made up of 13 amino acids. Here the CDR3 reads CASSERGQGSQHF. The CDR3 DNA reads as TGTGCCAGCAGTGAAAGGGGACAGGGATCTCAGCATTTT.

The V call is TRBV19, the J call TRBJ1-1, with D maybe TRBD1 (5 bases). Trimming pared 1 base from V and 0 bases from J, leaving 9 bases between. The CDR3 is made up of 15 amino acids. CDR1 and CDR2 (germline): LNHDA, SQIVND (reference sequence). The CDR3 DNA reads TGTGCCAGTAGTATAGGTCAGACAGTGAACACTGAAGCTTTCTTT. Its translation is CASSIGQTVNTEAFF.

This chain joins TRBV2 and TRBJ1-5, with 8 bases aligning to TRBD1. This CDR3 comprises 14 residues. Germline V gene sequence: CDR1 SNHLY, CDR2 FYNNEI. Trimming at V came to 6 bases and at J to 1 base, leaving 2 bases not matched to a gene. Here the CDR3 DNA reads TGTGCCAGCAGGGACAGGGTGAGCAATCAGCCCCAGCATTTT. Residues: CASRDRVSNQPQHF.

This clone was seen just once. V gene TRBV5-1 combines with J gene TRBJ2-1; 7 bases map to TRBD1. V shed 2 bases, J shed 4 bases, and the junction held 3 bases outside the gene matches. This CDR3 has 14 amino acids. The germline V gene has CDR1 SGHRS and CDR2 YFSETQ. The CDR3 here is CASSFRDRYNEQFF. DNA of the CDR3: TGCGCCAGCAGCTTCCGGGACAGATACAATGAGCAGTTCTTC.

The chain has TRBV10-3 and TRBJ1-2, with 8 positions matching TRBD1. CDR3 length: 14 residues. Germline CDR1 is ENHRY and CDR2 is SYGVKD. Trimming at V came to 4 bases and at J to 4 bases, leaving 5 bases not matched to a gene. The CDR3 bases are TGTGCCATCAGTGGCACCGGGACAGGCTATGGCTACACCTTC. It translates to CAISGTGTGYGYTF.

This chain connects TRBV7-9 to TRBJ2-7, with a possible D match to TRBD2 (5 bases). Germline loops: CDR1 SEHNR, CDR2 FQNEAQ (reference sequence). Trimming left V 5 bases short and J 0 bases short, with 14 bases between. The CDR3 runs to 15 residues. The CDR3 reads CASSASGSSSYEQYF. CDR3 bases: TGTGCCAGCAGCGCCAGCGGCAGTAGCTCCTACGAGCAGTACTTC.

The rearrangement joins TRBV6-4 to TRBJ2-1, with 7 positions matching TRBD2. Germline-derived CDR1 and CDR2 are MRHNA and SNTAGT. V lost 9 bases, J lost 8 bases, and 19 bases stayed unmatched. This CDR3 contains 16 residues. In DNA, the CDR3 is TGTGCCAGTATTAAGCGGGACTCTCCCTTATTGGATGAGCAGTTCTTC. It is translated as CASIKRDSPLLDEQFF.

This chain uses TRBV5-4 with TRBJ1-1; weak D call: TRBD1 (6 bases). The V and J ends lost 3 bases and 3 bases respectively, with 15 bases between them. This CDR3 has 15 amino acids. CDR1 is SGHNT, CDR2 YYREEE, per germline (reference sequence). The CDR3 coding sequence is TGTGCCAGCAGCTGGGGGGGGGCTACGGACACTGAAGCTTTCTTT. Translated, it gives CASSWGGATDTEAFF.

V usage is TRBV7-9 and J usage is TRBJ2-1; D is undetermined. The CDR3 is 11 amino acids. Trimming shortened V by 5 bases and J by 9 bases, and 8 bases separated the two germline ends. The germline V gene encodes CDR1 SEHNR and CDR2 FQNEAQ (reference sequence). Written as DNA, the CDR3 is TGTGCCAGCAGCCCAGTCTCTGAGCAGTTCTTC. Translated: CASSPVSEQFF. The full variable domain, in which reference TRBV7-9 and TRBJ2-1 provide the parts outside the CDR3, is DTGVSQNPRHKITKRGQNVTFRCDPISEHNRLYWYRQTLGQGPEFLTYFQNEAQLEKSRLLSDRFSAERPKGSFSTLEIQRTEQGDSAMYLCASSPVSEQFFGPGTRLTVL.

The chain has TRBV18 and TRBJ2-7; 11 nucleotides agree with TRBD1. V lost 5 bases, J lost 3 bases, and 3 bases stayed unmatched. Germline assignment: CDR1 KGHSH and CDR2 LQKENI. The CDR3 is 14 residues long. DNA of the CDR3: TGTGCCAGCTCAGCCGGGACAGGGGGCTACGAGCAGTACTTC. Residues: CASSAGTGGYEQYF.

V usage is TRBV7-8 and J usage is TRBJ1-2; a possible D gene is TRBD1 (6 bases). Trimming shortened V by 1 base and J by 4 bases, and 10 bases separated the two germline ends. This CDR3 region has 14 residues. In germline, CDR1 is SGHVS, CDR2 FQNEAQ. The CDR3 reads CASSLEGVRYGYTF. The DNA for the CDR3 is TGTGCCAGCAGCTTAGAGGGGGTGCGCTATGGCTACACCTTC.

This rearrangement joins TRBV10-1 to TRBJ1-1; 9 bases are shared with TRBD1. CDR1 WNHNN and CDR2 SYGVQD come from the germline V gene (reference sequence). The CDR3 runs 20 residues. V lost 0 bases, J lost 4 bases, and 18 bases stayed unmatched. In DNA, the CDR3 is TGCGCCAGCAGTGAGTCGATGGGTTGGACAGGGGTAGACCCGGGCACTGAAGCTTTCTTT. This gives the protein CASSESMGWTGVDPGTEAFF.

The rearrangement links TRBV30 to TRBJ1-1; unclear D gene. CDR1 GTSNPN and CDR2 SVGIG come from the germline V gene (reference sequence). The CDR3 is 13 residues long. V was cut by 5 bases and J by 4 bases, with 14 bases left in between. The CDR3 DNA reads as TGTGCCTGGGCGACCATGGGAGGCACTGAAGCTTTCTTT. Amino acid sequence: CAWATMGGTEAFF.

J is TRBJ1-4 and V is TRBV5-1; 8 bases match TRBD1. CDR1 is SGHRS and CDR2 is YFSETQ in the germline V gene. This CDR3 is built from 18 residues. V shed 0 bases and J 6 bases; nucleotides not matched to a gene: 13. The CDR3 region has the DNA TGCGCCAGCAGCTTGGGTCGACCGACAGGGGCTTTCGATGAAAAACTGTTTTTT. Translated: CASSLGRPTGAFDEKLFF.

V gene TRBV7-3 combines with J gene TRBJ2-5; D ambiguous. This CDR3 is 13 amino acids long. Trimming took 1 base from V and 2 from J, leaving 5 bases between them. The V gene's germline CDR1 is SGHTA and CDR2 FQGTGA. In DNA form, the CDR3 reads TGTGCCAGCAGCTTAAGTCAGCAAGAGACCCAGTACTTC. This encodes CASSLSQQETQYF.

The chain is built from TRBV15 and TRBJ1-2; D remains ambiguous. Trimming stripped 1 base from V and 3 bases from J, with 15 bases between. The CDR3 consists of 16 residues. CDR1 LNHNV and CDR2 YYDKDF come from the germline V gene (reference sequence). CDR3 DNA: TGTGCCACCAGCAGAGGGCCGGGTTTTATCGACTATGGCTACACCTTC. Protein product: CATSRGPGFIDYGYTF.

This clone was detected once. V and J are TRBV18 and TRBJ1-1; 7 bases are shared with TRBD1. CDR3 length equals 13 residues. Per the germline V gene, CDR1 is KGHSH and CDR2 is LQKENI. V was clipped by 3 bases and J by 7 bases; unmatched bases: 5. CDR3 sequence reads: CASSPSRDSEAFF. Here the CDR3 DNA reads TGTGCCAGCTCACCCTCCCGGGACAGTGAAGCTTTCTTT.

This clone came up a few times. The rearrangement joins TRBV7-9 to TRBJ2-1; 9 bases are a match to TRBD1. Losses at the gene ends were 1 base for V and 5 bases for J; bases not matched to a gene: 6. The CDR3 totals 16 residues. CDR1 is SEHNR and CDR2 is FQNEAQ in the germline V gene (reference sequence). The CDR3, as DNA: TGTGCCAGCAGCTTAGTTTCCGGACAGGGGCACAATGAGCAGTTCTTC. Translated: CASSLVSGQGHNEQFF.